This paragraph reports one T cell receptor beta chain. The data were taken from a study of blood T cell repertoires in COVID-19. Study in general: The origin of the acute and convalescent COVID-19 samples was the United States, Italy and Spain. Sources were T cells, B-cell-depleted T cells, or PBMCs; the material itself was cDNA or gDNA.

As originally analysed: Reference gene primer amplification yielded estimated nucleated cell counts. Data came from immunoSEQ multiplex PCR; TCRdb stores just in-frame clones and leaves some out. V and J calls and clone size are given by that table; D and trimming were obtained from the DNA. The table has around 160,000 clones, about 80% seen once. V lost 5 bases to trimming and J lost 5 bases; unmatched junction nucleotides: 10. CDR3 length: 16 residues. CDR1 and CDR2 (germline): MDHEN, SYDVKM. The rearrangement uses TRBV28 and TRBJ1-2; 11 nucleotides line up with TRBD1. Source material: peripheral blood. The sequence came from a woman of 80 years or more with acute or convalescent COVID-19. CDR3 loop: CASSPTMGQGGYGYTF. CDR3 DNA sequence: TGTGCCAGCAGTCCGACAATGGGACAGGGGGGTTATGGCTACACCTTC.